The clone carrying this T cell receptor (beta chain) was observed many times. The target antigen is unknown. These data are taken from a study of CD8 T cells in ankylosing spondylitis. General study findings and limits: A motif in TCR beta, a set of 8 or 9 highly homologous variants, appeared characteristic of ankylosing spondylitis blood. Clones tied to disease were said to be significantly enriched in matched ankylosing spondylitis synovial fluid. Reactive arthritis synovial fluid and blood previously showed some of these motif variants.

Germline values: CDR1 SGHRS, CDR2 YFSETQ. The germline V and J ends were trimmed by 6 bases and 0 bases, with 13 bases remaining between them. This CDR3 is 15 amino acids long. The TCR beta libraries were generated through quantitative 5'-RACE incorporating molecular barcodes. Via MiXCR, TCRdb re-called the 5' RACE reads, giving one row per CDR3 protein. Of approximately 540,000 distinct CDR3 sequences in the sample, 9.5% to 15% were seen once. This receptor was obtained from a male donor with ankylosing spondylitis. The V call is TRBV5-1, the J call TRBJ2-4; unclear D gene. The sequenced sample was blood, either unsorted or a sorted T cell fraction (not recorded which). In DNA form, the CDR3 reads TGCGCCAGCAAAACAGAAACGGCAGCCAAAAACATTCAGTACTTC. As protein: CASKTETAAKNIQYF.